A single sample gave rise to the 26 T cell receptor beta chains below, sequenced in a study of blood T cell repertoires in COVID-19. Profiled with immunoSEQ multiplex PCR; TCRdb holds only in-frame clones, not every one. Of approximately 50,000 clones listed, around 86% are singletons. Sequenced: peripheral blood. The receptor set was obtained from a man aged 50 to 60 with active COVID-19.

The rearrangement uses TRBV5-1 and TRBJ1-1; 7 bases agree with TRBD1. With V trimmed by 0 bases and J by 1 base, 6 bases remained unmatched. This CDR3 has 16 residues. Germline-derived CDR1 and CDR2 are SGHRS and YFSETQ. For the CDR3, the DNA is TGCGCCAGCAGCTTGGAACAGACAGGGCGGAACACTGAAGCTTTCTTT. The encoded protein is CASSLEQTGRNTEAFF.

The V gene is TRBV29-1, the J gene TRBJ2-2; TRBD1 matches 7 bases. The CDR3 is 15 amino acids. The V and J ends lost 1 base and 0 bases, in that order; junction bases with no gene match: 2. Germline CDR1 and CDR2: SQVTM and ANQGSEA. The CDR3 spells CSVEVGGANTGELFF. The CDR3 nucleotides are TGCAGCGTTGAAGTAGGGGGCGCGAACACCGGGGAGCTGTTTTTT.

The V and J genes are TRBV27 and TRBJ1-2, with TRBD1 matching over 8 bases. Germline V CDR1 and CDR2: MNHEY, SMNVEV (reference sequence). CDR3 size: 18 residues. V shed 0 bases, J shed 1 base, and the junction held 10 bases outside the gene matches. DNA of the CDR3: TGTGCCAGCAGTTTATCGTTTGAGACAGGGGACTTTAACTATGGCTACACCTTC. This sequence encodes CASSLSFETGDFNYGYTF.

The rearrangement links TRBV5-1 to TRBJ2-3, with D hard to call. The germline gives CDR1 SGHRS, CDR2 YFSETQ. Trimming took 2 bases from V and 0 from J, leaving 10 bases between them. This CDR3 contains 15 residues. The CDR3 here is CASSLGRPSTDTQYF. The CDR3 nucleotides read TGCGCCAGCAGCTTAGGCAGGCCCAGCACAGATACGCAGTATTTT.

This clone was observed a handful of times. The rearrangement uses TRBV7-2 and TRBJ1-2; no reliable D call. Germline lookup yields CDR1 SGHTA and CDR2 FQGNSA. The CDR3 covers 13 residues. The V and J ends lost 3 bases and 7 bases respectively, with 12 bases between them. The CDR3 region is CASSFRSSIGYTF. The CDR3 DNA sequence: TGTGCCAGCAGCTTCCGGTCCTCCATTGGCTACACCTTC.

The V and J genes are TRBV2 and TRBJ1-1; the D gene is possibly TRBD1 (6 bases). V was cut by 4 bases and J by 7 bases, with 7 bases left in between. The CDR3 is made up of 11 amino acids. Germline loops: CDR1 SNHLY, CDR2 FYNNEI. CDR3 sequence (DNA): TGTGCCAGCAGTGGGACAGTTGAAGCTTTCTTT. Encoded protein: CASSGTVEAFF.

The chain couples TRBV4-1 to TRBJ2-1, with D hard to call. The CDR3 extends over 14 amino acids. CDR1 and CDR2 from the germline V gene are MGHRA and YSYEKL. The V end was cut by 0 bases, the J end by 6 bases, with 9 bases between. The CDR3 is CASSQDPSSNEQFF. The CDR3 nucleotides read TGCGCCAGCAGCCAAGATCCGAGCTCCAATGAGCAGTTCTTC.

This clone was seen only once. The chain employs TRBV6-5 and TRBJ2-3, with D perhaps matching TRBD1 (5 bases). Trimming shortened V by 7 bases and J by 0 bases, and 11 bases separated the two germline ends. This CDR3 has 14 amino acids. Germline CDR1 MNHEY, CDR2 SVGAGI. The CDR3 spells CASKGLASTDTQYF. CDR3 sequence (DNA): TGTGCCAGCAAGGGGTTAGCAAGCACAGATACGCAGTATTTT.

The chain recombines TRBV5-1 with TRBJ1-1; 8 positions match TRBD1. Germline trimming cut 0 bases from V and 7 bases from J; bases unmatched to any gene: 8. The CDR3 is 15 amino acids. Germline values: CDR1 SGHRS, CDR2 YFSETQ. CDR3 protein: CASSLERTGFNEAFF. The CDR3, as DNA: TGCGCCAGCAGCTTGGAGAGGACAGGGTTTAATGAAGCTTTCTTT.

V is TRBV7-2 and J is TRBJ2-2; 10 nucleotides line up with TRBD1. J was trimmed by 3 bases and V by 5 bases; bases with no gene match: 15. Germline CDR1 SGHTA, CDR2 FQGNSA. The CDR3 loop spans 19 amino acids. The chain's CDR3 is CASSLRQGAIGGHTGELFF. CDR3 nucleotides: TGTGCCAGCAGCCTTAGACAGGGGGCGATTGGGGGACACACCGGGGAGCTGTTTTTT.

The count of this clone is one. The chain couples TRBV6-2 or TRBV6-3 to TRBJ2-3, with 8 nucleotides matching TRBD2. Germline V lookup: CDR1 MNHEY, CDR2 SVGEGT. The V gene end was trimmed by 5 bases and the J gene end by 2 bases; junction bases not matched to a gene: 18. The CDR3 covers 19 residues. CDR3 bases: TGTGCCAGCAGTACGACCCCCGGCCTAGCGGGCGATCACACAGATACGCAGTATTTT. Encoded protein: CASSTTPGLAGDHTDTQYF.

This clone was detected only a few times. The rearrangement joins TRBV7-2 to TRBJ2-7, with 7 bases lining up with TRBD1. CDR3 length: 14 residues. V was clipped by 4 bases and J by 0 bases; unmatched bases: 3. Germline V gene sequence: CDR1 SGHTA, CDR2 FQGNSA. The CDR3 sequence is CASSSGTASYEQYF. CDR3 DNA: TGTGCCAGCAGCTCCGGGACAGCCTCCTACGAGCAGTACTTC.

The CDR3 sequence: CASRDTSLGTDTQYF. The CDR3 DNA reads as TGTGCCAGCAGGGACACTTCACTGGGGACAGATACGCAGTATTTT. The chain has TRBV2 and TRBJ2-3, with D tentatively TRBD1 (5 bases). The CDR3 runs 15 residues. Trimming pared 6 bases from V and 3 bases from J, leaving 16 bases between. Germline lookup yields CDR1 SNHLY and CDR2 FYNNEI.

The V gene is TRBV2, the J gene TRBJ2-3; 10 nucleotides agree with TRBD2. CDR1 and CDR2 (germline): SNHLY, FYNNEI. V shed 3 bases, J shed 1 base, and the junction held 4 bases outside the gene matches. The CDR3 has 16 amino acids. The CDR3 reads CASSEILAGGTDTQYF. As DNA, the CDR3 is TGTGCCAGCAGTGAGATCCTAGCGGGGGGCACAGATACGCAGTATTTT. The complete variable domain, with remaining parts taken from reference TRBV2 and TRBJ2-3, reads EPEVTQTPSHQVTQMGQEVILRCVPISNHLYFYWYRQILGQKVEFLVSFYNNEISEKSEIFDDQFSVERPDGSNFTLKIRSTKLEDSAMYFCASSEILAGGTDTQYFGPGTRLTVL.

The chain carries TRBV7-2 and TRBJ2-1; 12 nucleotides line up with TRBD2. Unmatched junction bases numbered 7, after V lost 5 bases and J lost 5 bases. The germline V gene has CDR1 SGHTA and CDR2 FQGNSA. The CDR3 consists of 16 residues. CDR3 region: CASSPRTSGGHNEQFF. The CDR3 nucleotides read TGTGCCAGCAGCCCACGAACTAGCGGGGGGCACAATGAGCAGTTCTTC.

The V gene is TRBV11-2, the J gene TRBJ1-2; possibly TRBD1 for D (6 bases). The germline V and J ends were trimmed by 7 bases and 3 bases, with 21 bases remaining between them. CDR3 length equals 16 residues. Germline V gene sequence: CDR1 SGHAT, CDR2 FQNNGV. Here the CDR3 reads CASTTGGPTHHYGYTF. In nucleotides, the CDR3 is TGTGCCAGCACCACGGGGGGCCCGACTCACCACTATGGCTACACCTTC.

This rearrangement joins TRBV6-1 to TRBJ2-3; 11 nucleotides line up with TRBD2. The CDR3 runs 19 residues. The J segment lost 2 bases and the V segment lost 2 bases, leaving 12 bases of the junction unmatched. Per the germline V gene, CDR1 is MNHNS and CDR2 is SASEGT. CDR3 DNA: TGTGCCAGCAGTGAAAGGGGTAGCGGGAGGGCCTTGCCCACAGATACGCAGTATTTT. It codes for CASSERGSGRALPTDTQYF.

The rearrangement links TRBV7-2 to TRBJ2-1; no clear D gene. The CDR3 is made up of 11 amino acids. Trimming removed 1 base at V and 10 bases at J, with 5 bases between. Germline assignment: CDR1 SGHTA and CDR2 FQGNSA. DNA of the CDR3: TGTGCCAGCAGCTTAGTCGGGGAGCAGTTCTTC. This encodes CASSLVGEQFF. Full variable domain (rest looked up from reference TRBV7-2 and TRBJ2-1): GAGVSQSPSNKVTEKGKDVELRCDPISGHTALYWYRQSLGQGLEFLIYFQGNSAPDKSGLPSDRFSAERTGGSVSTLTIQRTQQEDSAVYLCASSLVGEQFFGPGTRLTVL.

V gene TRBV2 combines with J gene TRBJ1-6; D uncertain. Trimming left V 7 bases short and J 0 bases short, with 7 bases between. Germline V gives CDR1 SNHLY, CDR2 FYNNEI. The CDR3 totals 14 residues. Written as DNA, the CDR3 is TGTGCCAGCACGGAGTCCTCCTATAATTCACCCCTCCACTTT. Protein product: CASTESSYNSPLHF.

The rearrangement joins TRBV4-1 to TRBJ1-5; maybe TRBD1 (5 bases). Germline CDR1 MGHRA, CDR2 YSYEKL. V was trimmed by 3 bases and J by 0 bases, leaving 15 bases between them. The CDR3 runs 17 residues. The DNA of the CDR3 is TGCGCCAGCAGCCACCGACCGCGGGGGGTTAGCAATCAGCCCCAGCATTTT. Protein product: CASSHRPRGVSNQPQHF.

This clone has just one count. The chain is built from TRBV4-2 and TRBJ2-4; 8 bases agree with TRBD1. The CDR3 spans 17 residues. Unmatched junction bases numbered 10, after V lost 0 bases and J lost 6 bases. Per the germline V gene, CDR1 is LGHNA and CDR2 is YNFKEQ. The CDR3 DNA sequence: TGTGCCAGCAGCCAAGATCTAGGGGCAGGGGGCCTAAACATTCAGTACTTC. This codes for CASSQDLGAGGLNIQYF.

V and J are TRBV5-1 and TRBJ2-7; 9 bases align to TRBD1. The CDR3 loop spans 16 amino acids. The trim removed 5 bases at V and 4 bases at J, leaving 13 bases unmatched. Germline CDR1 and CDR2: SGHRS and YFSETQ. The CDR3 DNA sequence: TGCGCCAGCAGGTCGAGTCCCGGGACAGGGACGTACGAGCAGTACTTC. It encodes CASRSSPGTGTYEQYF.

The chain links TRBV24-1 to TRBJ2-1, with D perhaps TRBD2 (5 bases). The germline V gene encodes CDR1 KGHDR and CDR2 SFDVKD. V lost 4 bases, J lost 8 bases, and 14 bases lay in between. This CDR3 has 14 amino acids. As DNA, the CDR3 is TGTGCCACCAGTGACAGTCGAGGGTCGCATGAGCAGTTCTTC. Encoded protein: CATSDSRGSHEQFF.

The J gene is TRBJ2-3, the V gene TRBV5-1, with no clear D. The ends were cut back, 2 bases at V and 0 bases at J, with 7 bases in the middle. Germline V lookup: CDR1 SGHRS, CDR2 YFSETQ. This CDR3 is built from 14 residues. CDR3 loop: CASSFLTSTDTQYF. The CDR3 DNA reads as TGCGCCAGCAGCTTTTTGACTAGCACAGATACGCAGTATTTT.

The genes are TRBV5-4 and TRBJ2-1, with TRBD2 matching over 8 bases. The length of the CDR3 is 14 residues. Germline CDR1 SGHNT, CDR2 YYREEE (reference sequence). The junction had 5 bases not matched to a gene; V was cut back by 0 bases and J by 9 bases. The CDR3 loop is CASSLAGGPSEQFF. The CDR3, as DNA: TGTGCCAGCAGCTTGGCGGGAGGGCCCAGTGAGCAGTTCTTC.

The chain employs TRBV6-5 and TRBJ2-7, with a possible D match to TRBD2 (6 bases). Trimming took off 10 bases at V and 1 base at J, with 11 bases between the two ends. Germline V gives CDR1 MNHEY, CDR2 SVGAGI. This CDR3 is built from 12 residues. The DNA for the CDR3 is TGTGCCACTCAACGGGGGTCCTACGAGCAGTACTTC. Its protein is CATQRGSYEQYF.